A single sample is the source of the 7 T cell receptor beta chains below, sequenced in a study of cytotoxic CD8 clonotypes in ibrutinib-treated CLL. Clones were read by immunoSEQ multiplex PCR, and TCRdb kept only the in-frame ones, dropping some. This sample has some 200,000 clones, with 60% to 80% found just once. Source: PBMCs, taken after 12 months of ibrutinib treatment. The receptors come from a human donor with chronic lymphocytic leukemia.

This chain links TRBV6-5 with TRBJ2-2; the D gene could be TRBD1 or TRBD2 (6 bases each). V was shortened by 5 bases and J by 4 bases, with 14 bases between the two germline ends. The CDR3 loop spans 15 amino acids. Germline V gene lookup returns CDR1 MNHEY and CDR2 SVGAGI. The CDR3 protein is CASSRGPGSTGELFF. In DNA form, the CDR3 reads TGTGCCAGCAGTCGGGGGCCGGGGTCCACCGGGGAGCTGTTTTTT.

The chain recombines TRBV14 with TRBJ2-7; D remains unclear. CDR3 size: 13 residues. V was shortened by 3 bases and J by 0 bases, with 6 bases between the two germline ends. The germline CDR1 and CDR2 sequences are SGHDN and FVKESK. CDR3 coding DNA: TGTGCCAGCAGCCACGACATCTCCTACGAGCAGTACTTC. Its protein is CASSHDISYEQYF.

This chain links TRBV6-5 with TRBJ2-7; TRBD1 aligns across 8 bases. Trimming removed 2 bases from V and 4 bases from J; junction bases left unmatched: 4. From germline, CDR1 is MNHEY and CDR2 SVGAGI. This CDR3 contains 14 residues. CDR3 DNA: TGTGCCAGCAGTTACCGGGACAGGCCATACGAGCAGTACTTC. Amino acids: CASSYRDRPYEQYF.

This sequence joins TRBV11-2 and TRBJ1-3; D unresolved. This CDR3 has 13 residues. Looked up from germline, CDR1 is SGHAT and CDR2 is FQNNGV. The germline V and J ends were trimmed by 4 bases and 8 bases, with 12 bases remaining between them. The CDR3 loop is CASSSTRADTIYF. In DNA form, the CDR3 reads TGTGCCAGCAGCTCAACCCGAGCCGACACCATATATTTT. Full variable domain (missing parts from reference TRBV11-2 and TRBJ1-3): EAGVAQSPRYKIIEKRQSVAFWCNPISGHATLYWYQQILGQGPKLLIQFQNNGVVDDSQLPKDRFSAERLKGVDSTLKIQPAKLEDSAVYLCASSSTRADTIYFGEGSWLTVV.

The V gene is TRBV7-3, the J gene TRBJ2-1, with 10 bases that match TRBD2. CDR1 is SGHTA, CDR2 FQGTGA, per germline. The CDR3 extends over 15 amino acids. The J segment lost 2 bases and the V segment lost 4 bases, leaving 2 bases of the junction unmatched. CDR3 sequence reads: CASSSTSGAYNEQFF. The CDR3 nucleotides are TGTGCCAGCAGCTCCACTAGCGGGGCCTACAATGAGCAGTTCTTC. Drawing the rest from reference TRBV7-3 and TRBJ2-1, the complete variable domain is GAGVSQTPSNKVTEKGKYVELRCDPISGHTALYWYRQSLGQGPEFLIYFQGTGAADDSGLPNDRFFAVRPEGSVSTLKIQRTERGDSAVYLCASSSTSGAYNEQFFGPGTRLTVL.

The rearrangement joins TRBV7-9 to TRBJ1-4; 10 nucleotides line up with TRBD1. V shed 5 bases and J 4 bases; nucleotides not matched to a gene: 10. The CDR3 sequence is 17 residues long. From germline, CDR1 is SEHNR and CDR2 FQNEAQ (reference sequence). CDR3 sequence reads: CASSPTGTGAFNEKLFF. The CDR3 nucleotides read TGTGCCAGCAGCCCGACCGGGACAGGGGCGTTTAATGAAAAACTGTTTTTT.

The rearrangement links TRBV19 to TRBJ1-1; TRBD1 matches 7 bases. The CDR3 loop spans 15 amino acids. Germline V lookup: CDR1 LNHDA, CDR2 SQIVND (reference sequence). With V trimmed by 6 bases and J by 1 base, 8 bases remained unmatched. The DNA of the CDR3 is TGTGCCAGTAGGCCCTCTGGGACAGCGAACACTGAAGCTTTCTTT. This gives the protein CASRPSGTANTEAFF.